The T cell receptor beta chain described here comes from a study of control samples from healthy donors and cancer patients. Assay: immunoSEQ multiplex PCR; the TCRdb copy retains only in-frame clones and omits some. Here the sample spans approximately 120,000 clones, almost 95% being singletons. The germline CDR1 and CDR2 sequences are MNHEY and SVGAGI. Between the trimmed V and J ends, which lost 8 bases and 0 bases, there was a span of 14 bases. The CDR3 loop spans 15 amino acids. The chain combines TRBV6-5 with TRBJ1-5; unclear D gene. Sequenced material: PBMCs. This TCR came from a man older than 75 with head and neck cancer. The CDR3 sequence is CASLGPGYSNQPQHF. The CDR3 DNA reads TGTGCCAGCCTGGGTCCGGGGTATAGCAATCAGCCCCAGCATTTT.